This T cell receptor beta chain was observed in a study of regulatory T cells in long-lasting Graves disease listed by TCRdb under 2021. For the wider study: Persistent Graves' disease was defined as persistently positive TSH receptor autoantibodies together with antithyroid drug treatment for over 5 years. Persistent Graves' disease patients were compared with newly diagnosed Graves' disease patients by peripheral blood TCR sequencing and RNA sequencing. The study took place in China and was registered as a clinical trial. TCR sequencing covered roughly 13 persistent and 20 newly diagnosed Graves' disease patients, 33 samples in total. Antithyroid drugs had been taken for about 10.3 years on average by persistent Graves' disease patients in the clinical cohort.

Based on the germline V gene, the CDR1 and CDR2 sequences are SGHTA and FQGNSA. The junction carries 16 bases between V and J, which are trimmed by 8 bases and 8 bases respectively. Taken from cysteine to phenylalanine, the CDR3 has 13 residues. Only the CDR3 part of the read is kept: 39 bases, read in frame from the first base. Beyond this particular receptor, the publication reports: Preferential use of TRBV28, TRBJ1-2 and TRBJ2-5 was observed in persistent disease, whereas TRBV20-1 and TRBJ2-1 were favored in newly diagnosed disease. More public clonotypes were shared among persistent patients (more than 2,500) than among newly diagnosed patients (roughly 1,000). The authors noted that the small sample size was a limitation that may lower accuracy. Sequencing and analysis were restricted to the TCR beta chain. Compared with newly diagnosed patients, persistent Graves' disease patients had lower TCR Shannon entropy and fewer highly expanded clones, which suggests clonal expansion. Only peripheral blood was studied, because thyroid tissue, the primary lesion, was inaccessible.

The intended sense of this specimen's time point label: persistent/refractory GD, antithyroid drugs over 5 years with positive TRAb. For both TCR sequencing and RNA sequencing, RNA was extracted from PBMCs in TRIzol. The diagnosis of Graves' disease followed American Thyroid Association guidelines. Patients for the study were recruited at an endocrinology department in Xi'an, China. Each patient gave around 9 milliliters of peripheral blood, collected in an EDTA anticoagulant tube. Ficoll Paque Plus density gradient separation was used to isolate PBMCs, and no further T cell sorting was performed. An Agilent 2100 Bioanalyzer and agarose gel were used to check RNA quality, while a NanoDrop 2000 measured RNA concentration. As regards this clonotype: What this receptor recognizes is not known. The record has no base qualities; no much larger clone is one base away.

Libraries came from multiplex PCR. The listed sequencing device is Illumina HiSeq 4000. CDR3 regions were amplified by Arm-PCR with iRepertoire HTBI primers to construct TCR beta libraries. Gel purification was performed on PCR products prior to sequencing. The study's processing was this. Across samples, 60 to 75 TRBV and 13 to 15 TRBJ segments were identified and used for gene usage analysis of CDR3 amino acid clonotypes. Filtered high-quality paired reads were merged into contigs using COPE and FqMerger. BLAST was used to align contigs to IMGT TRBV, TRBD and TRBJ reference genes, with CDR3 defined following IMGT. Clonotypes above 0.1% frequency were classified as highly expanded clones. Repertoire diversity was measured by Shannon entropy, and V-J evenness by the Gini coefficient. A clonotype was considered public if more than one individual shared it. TCRdb ran its own pipeline on the public reads, namely fastp trimming at Q25 and MiXCR clone calling, and kept in-frame beta chains. CDR3 protein sequences are deduplicated, and each keeps its most common genes and DNA. These V and J calls derive from TCRdb rather than the authors' analysis. The sample includes over 250,000 distinct CDR3 sequences, with around 21% observed a single time. The ten largest clones represent roughly 56% of the sample.

The sequence was collected from a female donor with Graves disease. This specimen was peripheral blood mononuclear cells (PBMCs), taken when the disease was refractory, from a patient treated with antithyroid drugs. The chain is encoded by TRBV7-2 joined to TRBJ2-1, with the D gene not confidently named. The CDR3 protein: CASAPLFRDEQFF. The sequenced DNA: TGTGCCAGCGCCCCCCTATTCCGAGATGAGCAGTTCTTC.